Shown below are 23 T cell receptor beta chains from a single sample sequenced in a study of blood T cell repertoires in COVID-19. The method was immunoSEQ multiplex PCR; TCRdb's version includes in-frame clones alone and lacks a portion of them. The sample lists more than 55,000 clones; around 90% were seen once. Sequences were obtained from peripheral blood. These receptors were collected from a man older than 75 with acute or convalescent COVID-19.

J is TRBJ2-1 and V is TRBV24-1, with 11 bases lining up with TRBD2. The CDR3 has 18 amino acids. V dropped 1 base and J dropped 6; count of bases not matched to a gene: 10. CDR1 KGHDR and CDR2 SFDVKD come from the germline V gene. CDR3 region: CATSDFPSGGPMGNEQFF. The DNA of the CDR3 is TGTGCCACCAGTGATTTCCCTAGCGGGGGGCCCATGGGCAATGAGCAGTTCTTC.

This clone was counted a single time. The rearrangement links TRBV3-1 (or the pseudogene TRBV3-2) to TRBJ2-7, with D perhaps matching TRBD2 (6 bases). CDR1 LGHDT and CDR2 YNNKEL come from the germline V gene (reference sequence). Between the trimmed V and J ends, which lost 4 bases and 3 bases, there was a span of 10 bases. The CDR3 loop spans 13 amino acids. This CDR3 reads CASSLSGDYEQYF. The CDR3 nucleotides read TGTGCCAGCAGCCTCTCGGGGGACTACGAGCAGTACTTC.

The chain couples TRBV27 to TRBJ2-1; TRBD2 aligns across 10 bases. V dropped 3 bases and J dropped 7; count of bases not matched to a gene: 0. The CDR3 is 13 amino acids. CDR1 MNHEY and CDR2 SMNVEV come from the germline V gene (reference sequence). CDR3 nucleotide sequence: TGTGCCAGCAGTTTGGGACTAGCGAATGAGCAGTTCTTC. Translating it yields CASSLGLANEQFF.

The V call is TRBV5-4, the J call TRBJ2-7, with 7 nucleotides matching TRBD1. With 4 bases clipped from V and 3 bases from J, the junction kept 7 bases outside the gene matches. The CDR3 loop spans 14 amino acids. The germline V gene encodes CDR1 SGHNT and CDR2 YYREEE (reference sequence). The CDR3 spells CASSATGQGYEQYF. Written as DNA, the CDR3 is TGTGCCAGCAGCGCGACAGGGCAAGGCTACGAGCAGTACTTC.

The V and J genes are TRBV2 and TRBJ2-5, with 9 bases matching TRBD1. This CDR3 comprises 13 residues. The V gene end was trimmed by 6 bases and the J gene end by 5 bases; junction bases not matched to a gene: 4. The germline V gene encodes CDR1 SNHLY and CDR2 FYNNEI. DNA for the CDR3: TGTGCCAGCAGAACAGGGGGCGGGGAGACCCAGTACTTC. Its protein product is CASRTGGGETQYF.

V usage is TRBV11-2 and J usage is TRBJ1-5; 7 nucleotides align to TRBD1. Germline CDR1 is SGHAT and CDR2 is FQNNGV. The junction had 3 bases not matched to a gene; V was cut back by 5 bases and J by 5 bases. CDR3 length equals 13 residues. The CDR3: CASSRQGDQPQHF. The CDR3 nucleotides read TGTGCCAGCAGCCGACAGGGAGATCAGCCCCAGCATTTT. Together with reference TRBV11-2 and TRBJ1-5, the CDR3 gives the full variable domain: EAGVAQSPRYKIIEKRQSVAFWCNPISGHATLYWYQQILGQGPKLLIQFQNNGVVDDSQLPKDRFSAERLKGVDSTLKIQPAKLEDSAVYLCASSRQGDQPQHFGDGTRLSIL.

This chain connects TRBV5-1 to TRBJ2-5, with a weak D call TRBD1 (5 bases). The CDR3 length is 15 residues. V lost 0 bases, J lost 4 bases, and 13 bases lay in between. Germline CDR1 reads SGHRS; CDR2 reads YFSETQ. DNA for the CDR3: TGCGCCAGCAGCTTGGCCTTGGACAATGGAGAGACCCAGTACTTC. As protein: CASSLALDNGETQYF.

The chain employs TRBV19 and TRBJ2-2, with D possibly matching TRBD1 (5 bases). Trimming shortened V by 2 bases and J by 4 bases, and 11 bases separated the two germline ends. Germline values: CDR1 LNHDA, CDR2 SQIVND (reference sequence). This CDR3 region has 15 residues. This chain's CDR3 is CASSISDSRTGELFF. As DNA, the CDR3 is TGTGCCAGTAGTATAAGCGACAGCCGCACCGGGGAGCTGTTTTTT. Complete variable domain (other parts from reference TRBV19 and TRBJ2-2): DGGITQSPKYLFRKEGQNVTLSCEQNLNHDAMYWYRQDPGQGLRLIYYSQIVNDFQKGDIAEGYSVSREKKESFPLTVTSAQKNPTAFYLCASSISDSRTGELFFGEGSRLTVL.

The chain carries TRBV6-7 and TRBJ1-4; D ambiguous. TRBV6-7 is treated as an ORF (open reading frame) with a function not yet certain. This CDR3 spans 19 amino acids. Trimming took 5 bases from V and 0 from J, leaving 22 bases between them. In DNA, the CDR3 is TGTGCCAGCAGTAACTTGGGGAGCCACGAGGTAGCAACTAATGAAAAACTGTTTTTT. Translated, it gives CASSNLGSHEVATNEKLFF.

The rearrangement joins TRBV5-6 to TRBJ2-7; TRBD1 matches 7 bases. J lost 2 bases, V lost 3 bases, and 11 bases had no gene match. CDR1 and CDR2 (germline): SGHDT, YYEEEE. The length of the CDR3 is 16 residues. The CDR3 nucleotides read TGTGCCAGCAGCTGGGGACCGGACAGGTTTGCCTACGAGCAGTACTTC. This sequence encodes CASSWGPDRFAYEQYF.

The chain is built from TRBV7-8 and TRBJ1-5; D is perhaps TRBD1 (6 bases). V lost 1 base to trimming and J lost 2 bases, with 9 bases between them. The CDR3 runs 15 residues. Germline CDR1 reads SGHVS; CDR2 reads FQNEAQ. The CDR3 nucleotides are TGTGCCAGCAGCTTAGGACAGGATGGCAATCAGCCCCAGCATTTT. Protein: CASSLGQDGNQPQHF.

The V call is TRBV29-1, the J call TRBJ2-5; 7 bases fit TRBD2. The trim removed 5 bases at V and 10 bases at J, leaving 13 bases unmatched. CDR1 is SQVTM, CDR2 ANQGSEA, per germline. The CDR3 is 13 residues long. This CDR3 reads CSVSGPGGGDQYF. DNA for the CDR3: TGCAGCGTTTCTGGGCCGGGGGGAGGTGACCAGTACTTC.

The V call is TRBV6-6, the J call TRBJ2-1; 9 bases map to TRBD2. V shed 6 bases, J shed 3 bases, and the junction held 9 bases outside the gene matches. CDR1 MNHNY and CDR2 SVGAGI come from the germline V gene (reference sequence). CDR3 length: 16 residues. The CDR3 region has the DNA TGTGCCAGCAGGGGATCTAGCGGGGCTGTCTACAATGAGCAGTTCTTC. It encodes CASRGSSGAVYNEQFF.

This clone was picked up a small number of times. This chain joins TRBV5-1 and TRBJ2-3; 9 bases line up with TRBD1. Unmatched junction bases numbered 4, after V lost 4 bases and J lost 1 base. This CDR3 has 15 amino acids. CDR1 and CDR2 (germline): SGHRS, YFSETQ. CDR3 region: CASSTRDRGTDTQYF. The CDR3 bases are TGCGCCAGCAGCACCCGGGACAGGGGCACAGATACGCAGTATTTT.

The chain links TRBV6-1 to TRBJ2-7; TRBD1 agrees at 8 bases. Trimming at V came to 1 base and at J to 0 bases, leaving 11 bases not matched to a gene. From germline, CDR1 is MNHNS and CDR2 SASEGT. There are 18 residues in the CDR3. This CDR3 reads CASSEEVRDRFRSYEQYF. The CDR3 nucleotides are TGTGCCAGCAGTGAAGAGGTTAGGGACAGGTTCCGCTCCTACGAGCAGTACTTC.

This rearrangement joins TRBV30 to TRBJ2-1; possibly TRBD1 for D (7 bases). V lost 0 bases, J lost 8 bases, and 17 bases lay in between. Germline assignment: CDR1 GTSNPN and CDR2 SVGIG (reference sequence). CDR3 length: 15 residues. The CDR3 DNA follows: TGTGCCTGGAGTGTACTCAGGGGGAGGTGGGATGAGCAGTTCTTC. Protein sequence: CAWSVLRGRWDEQFF.

This clone is labeled as medium-sized. The chain employs TRBV28 and TRBJ1-5, with D tentatively TRBD1 (6 bases). V gave up 5 bases and J gave up 6 bases, with 17 bases separating them. The CDR3 runs 15 residues. Germline V gene lookup returns CDR1 MDHEN and CDR2 SYDVKM. The CDR3 here is CASSIRGQGTQPQHF. The CDR3 nucleotides are TGTGCCAGCAGTATCAGGGGCCAGGGGACTCAGCCCCAGCATTTT.

The V and J genes are TRBV11-2 and TRBJ2-1, with TRBD2 identical over 10 bases. Unmatched junction bases numbered 8, after V lost 0 bases and J lost 6 bases. The germline gives CDR1 SGHAT, CDR2 FQNNGV. The CDR3 loop spans 17 amino acids. In DNA form, the CDR3 reads TGTGCCAGCAGCTTAGATGGTCAGGCTAGCGGGGGCAATGAGCAGTTCTTC. It yields the protein CASSLDGQASGGNEQFF.

This chain links TRBV27 with TRBJ2-7, with 10 bases that match TRBD1. The CDR3 is 15 residues long. Trimming removed 5 bases from V and 3 bases from J; junction bases left unmatched: 7. Germline V CDR1 and CDR2: MNHEY, SMNVEV (reference sequence). In DNA form, the CDR3 reads TGTGCCAGCAGTAGGGCGGGACAGGGGAACTACGAGCAGTACTTC. Its protein product is CASSRAGQGNYEQYF.

This clone showed up just once. The CDR3 spells CASSLDSARGGETQYF. The CDR3 DNA follows: TGCGCCAGCAGCTTGGACTCCGCCCGGGGAGGAGAGACCCAGTACTTC. This chain joins TRBV5-1 and TRBJ2-5, with TRBD2 as a possible D gene (6 bases). The CDR3 is 16 amino acids. Germline assignment: CDR1 SGHRS and CDR2 YFSETQ. Trimming cost V 0 bases and J 4 bases, with 16 bases left between them.

The rearrangement joins TRBV2 to TRBJ1-4; 12 bases agree with TRBD1. CDR3 length equals 16 residues. J lost 8 bases, V lost 6 bases, and 10 bases had no gene match. In germline, CDR1 is SNHLY, CDR2 FYNNEI. The CDR3, as DNA: TGTGCCAGCAGGGACCACCCGGGACAGGGGGCCGAAAAACTGTTTTTT. It encodes CASRDHPGQGAEKLFF. Full variable domain (missing parts from reference TRBV2 and TRBJ1-4): EPEVTQTPSHQVTQMGQEVILRCVPISNHLYFYWYRQILGQKVEFLVSFYNNEISEKSEIFDDQFSVERPDGSNFTLKIRSTKLEDSAMYFCASRDHPGQGAEKLFFGSGTQLSVL.

The V and J genes are TRBV19 and TRBJ1-6; 8 positions agree with TRBD1. Trimming took 9 bases from V and 5 from J; bases not matched to a gene: 15. Germline loops: CDR1 LNHDA, CDR2 SQIVND (reference sequence). The CDR3 is made up of 17 amino acids. CDR3 amino acids: CASRSRGTGGNNSPLHF. The CDR3 bases are TGTGCCAGCAGATCTCGGGGAACAGGGGGAAATAATTCACCCCTCCACTTT.

The CDR3 DNA reads TGTGCCAGCAGCGCTGGACATCCCGGGAATCAGCCCCAGCATTTT. This gives the protein CASSAGHPGNQPQHF. The rearrangement uses TRBV2 and TRBJ1-5; D perhaps matches TRBD1 (5 bases). This CDR3 contains 15 residues. CDR1 SNHLY and CDR2 FYNNEI come from the germline V gene. V was shortened by 6 bases and J by 4 bases, with 16 bases between the two germline ends.